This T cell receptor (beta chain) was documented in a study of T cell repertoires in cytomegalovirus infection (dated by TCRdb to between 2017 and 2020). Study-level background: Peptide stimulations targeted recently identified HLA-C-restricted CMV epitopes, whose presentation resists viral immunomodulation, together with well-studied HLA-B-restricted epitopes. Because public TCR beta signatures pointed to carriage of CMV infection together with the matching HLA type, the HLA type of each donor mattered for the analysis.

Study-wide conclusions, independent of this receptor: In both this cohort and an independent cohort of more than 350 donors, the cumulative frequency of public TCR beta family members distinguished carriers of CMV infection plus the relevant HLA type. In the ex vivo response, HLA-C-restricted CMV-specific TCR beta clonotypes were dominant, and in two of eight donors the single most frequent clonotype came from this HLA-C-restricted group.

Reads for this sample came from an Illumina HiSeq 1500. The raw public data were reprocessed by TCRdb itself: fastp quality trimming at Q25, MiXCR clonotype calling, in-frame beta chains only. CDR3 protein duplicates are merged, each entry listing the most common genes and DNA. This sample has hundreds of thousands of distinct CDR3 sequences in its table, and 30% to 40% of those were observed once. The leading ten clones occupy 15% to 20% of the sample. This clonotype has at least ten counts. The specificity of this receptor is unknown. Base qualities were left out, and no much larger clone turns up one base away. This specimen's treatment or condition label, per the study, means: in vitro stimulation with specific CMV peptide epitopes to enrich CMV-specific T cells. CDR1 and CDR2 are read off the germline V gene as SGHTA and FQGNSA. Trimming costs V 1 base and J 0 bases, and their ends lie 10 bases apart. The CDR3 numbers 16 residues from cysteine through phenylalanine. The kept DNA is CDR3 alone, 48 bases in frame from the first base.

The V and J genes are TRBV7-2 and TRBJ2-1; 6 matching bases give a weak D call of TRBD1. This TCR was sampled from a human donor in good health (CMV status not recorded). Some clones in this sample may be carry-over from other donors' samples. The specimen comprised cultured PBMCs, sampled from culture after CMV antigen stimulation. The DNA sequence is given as TGTGCCAGCAGCTTAGGGCCGGGACACTCCTACAATGAGCAGTTCTTC. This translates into CASSLGPGHSYNEQFF.